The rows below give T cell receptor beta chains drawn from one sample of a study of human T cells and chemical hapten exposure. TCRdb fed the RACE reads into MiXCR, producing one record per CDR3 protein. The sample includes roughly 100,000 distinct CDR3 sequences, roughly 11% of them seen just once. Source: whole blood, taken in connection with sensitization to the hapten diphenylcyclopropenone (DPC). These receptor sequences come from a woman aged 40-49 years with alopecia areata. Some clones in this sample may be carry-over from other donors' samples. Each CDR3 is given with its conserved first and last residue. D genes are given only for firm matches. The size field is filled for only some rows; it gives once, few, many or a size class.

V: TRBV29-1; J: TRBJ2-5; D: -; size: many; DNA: TGCAGCGTTGAATCCATTACCCAGTACTTC; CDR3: CSVESITQYF
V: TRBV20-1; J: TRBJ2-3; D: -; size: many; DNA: TGCAGTGCTCCCCCCAGTTCTGCAACAGATACGCAGTATTTT; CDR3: CSAPPSSATDTQYF
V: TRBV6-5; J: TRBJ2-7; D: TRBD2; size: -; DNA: TGTGCCAGCGGGGGACTAGCGTCCGAGCAGTACTTC; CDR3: CASGGLASEQYF
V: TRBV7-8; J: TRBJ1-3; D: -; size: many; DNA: TGTGCCAGCAGCCGAGAGGCCCCGGGACTCTCTGGAAACACCATATATTTT; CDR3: CASSREAPGLSGNTIYF
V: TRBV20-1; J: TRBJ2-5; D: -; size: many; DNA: TGCAGTGCTATGCGGCGGGAGACCCAGTACTTC; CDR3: CSAMRRETQYF
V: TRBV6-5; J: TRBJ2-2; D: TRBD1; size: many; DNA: TGTGCCAGCAGAGGGACAGGGGATGTCGGGGAGCTGTTTTTT; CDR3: CASRGTGDVGELFF
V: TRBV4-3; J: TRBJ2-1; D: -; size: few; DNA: TGCGCCAGCAGCCTCGAGCGGAGATCCAATGAGCAGTTCTTC; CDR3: CASSLERRSNEQFF
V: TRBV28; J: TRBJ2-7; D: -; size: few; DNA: TGTGCCAGCAGTACCACCGGGATTTCCTACGAGCAGTACTTC; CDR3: CASSTTGISYEQYF
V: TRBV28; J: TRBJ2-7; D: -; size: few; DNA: TGTGCCAGCCCCCTGGGAGCTAAAGGGTACGAGCAGTACTTC; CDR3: CASPLGAKGYEQYF
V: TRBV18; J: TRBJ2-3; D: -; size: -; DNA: TGTGCCAGCTCACCGTTCGCAGATACGCAGTATTTT; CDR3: CASSPFADTQYF
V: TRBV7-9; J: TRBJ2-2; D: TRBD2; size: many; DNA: TGTGCCAGCAGCGATCCCCTAGCGGGATCCGGGGAGCTGTTTTTT; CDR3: CASSDPLAGSGELFF
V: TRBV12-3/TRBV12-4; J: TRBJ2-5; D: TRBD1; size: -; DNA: TGTGCCAGCAGTCGAAGACAGGGCCAAGAGACCCAGTACTTC; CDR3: CASSRRQGQETQYF
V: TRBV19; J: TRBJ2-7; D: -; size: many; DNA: TGTGCCAGTAGTATACGGGGGAACCCCTCCTACGAGCAGTACTTC; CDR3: CASSIRGNPSYEQYF
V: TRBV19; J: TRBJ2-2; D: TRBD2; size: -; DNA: TGTGCCAGTACTAGCGGGAAACCGAACACCGGGGAGCTGTTTTTT; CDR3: CASTSGKPNTGELFF
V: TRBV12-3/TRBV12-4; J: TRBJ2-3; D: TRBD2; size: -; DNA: TGTGCCAGCAGCTATACTAGCGGGAGCGGTACAGATACGCAGTATTTT; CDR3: CASSYTSGSGTDTQYF
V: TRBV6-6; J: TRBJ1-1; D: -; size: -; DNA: TGTGCCAGCAGTTACTCTCTCACTGAAGCTTTCTTT; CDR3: CASSYSLTEAFF
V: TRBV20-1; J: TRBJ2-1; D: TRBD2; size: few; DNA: TGCAGTGCTCTCACTAGCGGGGGTTACAATGAGCAGTTCTTC; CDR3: CSALTSGGYNEQFF
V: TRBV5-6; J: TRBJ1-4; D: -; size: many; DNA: TGTGCCAGCAGCTCCTACCGGACAGCCTTGTCGGATAATGAAAAACTGTTTTTT; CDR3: CASSSYRTALSDNEKLFF
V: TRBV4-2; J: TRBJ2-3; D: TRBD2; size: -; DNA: TGTGCCAGCAGCCAAGGACTAGCGGAGGGGGGAGATACGCAGTATTTT; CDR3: CASSQGLAEGGDTQYF
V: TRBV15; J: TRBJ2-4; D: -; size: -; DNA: TGTGCCACCAGCAGAGAGGTTTTAGCCAAAAACATTCAGTACTTC; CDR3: CATSREVLAKNIQYF
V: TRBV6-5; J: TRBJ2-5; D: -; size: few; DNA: TGTGCCAGCACTCCATCGACTCCCAGGGACCAAGAGACCCAGTACTTC; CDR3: CASTPSTPRDQETQYF
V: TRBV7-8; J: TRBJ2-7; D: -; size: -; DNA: TGTGCCACCAACTCCTTAAATCCCTACGAGCAGTACTTC; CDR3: CATNSLNPYEQYF
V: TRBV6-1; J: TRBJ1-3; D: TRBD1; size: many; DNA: TGTGCCAGCAGGCCAGGGGGCGCCTCTGGAAACACCATATATTTT; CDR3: CASRPGGASGNTIYF
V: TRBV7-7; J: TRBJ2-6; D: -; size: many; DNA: TGTGCTAGCAGCCACGCCAGGGGCTCTGGGGCCAACGTCCTGACTTTC; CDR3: CASSHARGSGANVLTF
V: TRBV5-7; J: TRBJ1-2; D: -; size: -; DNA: TGTGCCAGCAGCTATTCGGGGGAGGACTATGGCTACACCTTC; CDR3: CASSYSGEDYGYTF
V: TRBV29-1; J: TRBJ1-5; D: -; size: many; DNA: TGCAGCGTGAAACAGGGAAGCAATCAGCCCCAGCATTTT; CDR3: CSVKQGSNQPQHF
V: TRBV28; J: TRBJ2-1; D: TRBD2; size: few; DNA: TGTGCCAGCACTATCAGCCTAGCGGGAGGGTACAATGAGCAGTTCTTC; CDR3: CASTISLAGGYNEQFF
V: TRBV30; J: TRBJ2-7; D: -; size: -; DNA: TGTGCCTGGGCAACCGGGACATTTTACGAGCAGTACTTC; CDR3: CAWATGTFYEQYF
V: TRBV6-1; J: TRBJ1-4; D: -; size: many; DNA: TGTGCCAGCAATTGGGGAGCTCAGACTAATGAAAAACTGTTTTTT; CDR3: CASNWGAQTNEKLFF
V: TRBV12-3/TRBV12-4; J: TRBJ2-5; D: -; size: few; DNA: TGTGCCAGCAGTCCTATGGGGGGGGGCTTAAAAGAGACCCAGTACTTC; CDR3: CASSPMGGGLKETQYF
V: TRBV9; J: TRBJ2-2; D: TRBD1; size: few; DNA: TGTGCCAGCAGCACCCGGACAGGTCTGAACACCGGGGAGCTGTTTTTT; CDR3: CASSTRTGLNTGELFF
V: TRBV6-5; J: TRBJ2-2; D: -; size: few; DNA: TGTGCCAGCAGTTCGATTCCTTTAACCGGGACCCAGAACACCGGGGAGCTGTTTTTT; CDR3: CASSSIPLTGTQNTGELFF
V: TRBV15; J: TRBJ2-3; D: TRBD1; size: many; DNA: TGTGCCACCGCCGGAGGGGGGACAGGCCCAGATACGCAGTATTTT; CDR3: CATAGGGTGPDTQYF
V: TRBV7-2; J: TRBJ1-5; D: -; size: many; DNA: TGTGCCAGCAGCCTCTCCGAGAATCAGCCCCAGCATTTT; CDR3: CASSLSENQPQHF
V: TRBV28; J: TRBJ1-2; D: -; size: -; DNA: TGTGCCAGCAGTCGGCGGGCAGGGGATGGCTACACCTTC; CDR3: CASSRRAGDGYTF
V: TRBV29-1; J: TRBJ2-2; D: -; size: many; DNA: TGCAGCGTATCGGAGGGACAGGAGCTGTTTTTT; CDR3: CSVSEGQELFF
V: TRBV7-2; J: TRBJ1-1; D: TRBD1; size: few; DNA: TGTGCCAGCAGCTCGACAGGGAGGGATGAAGCTTTCTTT; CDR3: CASSSTGRDEAFF
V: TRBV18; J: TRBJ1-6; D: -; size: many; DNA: TGTGCCAGCTCGTTTCGGTCGCAACTGACGAATTCACCCCTCCACTTT; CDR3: CASSFRSQLTNSPLHF
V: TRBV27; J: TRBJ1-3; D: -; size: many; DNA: TGTGCCAGCAGTTTCGGCAGCGAAGGAAACACCATATATTTT; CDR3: CASSFGSEGNTIYF
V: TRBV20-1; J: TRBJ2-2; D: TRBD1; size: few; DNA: TGCAGTGCTAGAGATTTTTACAGGGGTGACACCGGGGAGCTGTTTTTT; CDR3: CSARDFYRGDTGELFF
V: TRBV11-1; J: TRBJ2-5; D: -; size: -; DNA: TGTGCCAGCAGCTTAGACGGCAGGGGTAAAGAGACCCAGTACTTC; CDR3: CASSLDGRGKETQYF
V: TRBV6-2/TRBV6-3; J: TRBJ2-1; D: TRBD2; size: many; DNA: TGTGCCAGCACCGCCCTGGGACTAGCGCCCTCCTACAATGAGCAGTTCTTC; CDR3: CASTALGLAPSYNEQFF
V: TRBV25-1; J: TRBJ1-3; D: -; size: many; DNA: TGTGCCAGCAGGGACGGGGGCCCGATTAAAAACACCATATATTTT; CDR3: CASRDGGPIKNTIYF
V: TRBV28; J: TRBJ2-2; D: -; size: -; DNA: TGTGCCAGCAGTCATCGGGTCCTTCTTATGGGGGAGCTGTTTTTT; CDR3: CASSHRVLLMGELFF
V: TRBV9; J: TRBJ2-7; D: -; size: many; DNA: TGTGCCAGCAGCCCTGGGACGGGGATCTACGAGCAGTACTTC; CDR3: CASSPGTGIYEQYF
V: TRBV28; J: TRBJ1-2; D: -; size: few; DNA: TGTGCCAGCAGTTTATTAGGGAACTATGGCTACACCTTC; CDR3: CASSLLGNYGYTF
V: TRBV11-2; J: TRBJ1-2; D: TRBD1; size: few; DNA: TGTGCCAGCAGCCCTGGGACAGGGGATAACTATGGCTACACCTTC; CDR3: CASSPGTGDNYGYTF
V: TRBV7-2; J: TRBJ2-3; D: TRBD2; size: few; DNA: TGTGCCAGCAGCCCCTTCCCGGAAGCGGGGGGGGCAGATACGCAGTATTTT; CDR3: CASSPFPEAGGADTQYF
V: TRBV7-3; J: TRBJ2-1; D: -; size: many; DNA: TGTGCCAGCAGCGGTACTAGTTATGAGCAGTTCTTC; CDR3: CASSGTSYEQFF
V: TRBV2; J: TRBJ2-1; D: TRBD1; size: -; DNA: TGTGCCAGCAGTGAAGCGGTGACAGGGGGCGAGCAGTTCTTC; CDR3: CASSEAVTGGEQFF
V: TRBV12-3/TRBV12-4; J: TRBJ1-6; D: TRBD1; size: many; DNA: TGTGGGGACAGGGGAGGAAATTCACCCCTCCACTTT; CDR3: CGDRGGNSPLHF
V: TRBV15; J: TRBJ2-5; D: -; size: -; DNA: TGTGCCACCAGCAGAGAATTCACCGTGACGGAAGAGACCCAGTACTTC; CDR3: CATSREFTVTEETQYF
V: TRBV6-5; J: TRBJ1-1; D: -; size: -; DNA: TGTGCCAGCAGTTACGGGACGGTGAACACTGAAGCTTTCTTT; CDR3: CASSYGTVNTEAFF